This is a list of T cell receptor beta chains from one sample in a study of blood T cell repertoires in COVID-19. Repertoires were generated with immunoSEQ multiplex PCR, while TCRdb's copy carries only in-frame clones and drops some. The profile covers 70,000 to 95,000 clones, with approximately 92% appearing a single time and under 7.5% taken by the ten largest. The sample taken for sequencing was peripheral blood. These receptors all stem from a woman aged 55-69 years with active COVID-19. Both conserved end residues are part of each CDR3. D genes are given only for firm matches. The size of a clone is reported for some rows only, either as once, few or many, or as a class for expanded clones.

>-|TRBD1|TRBJ1-2|TRBV6-2/TRBV6-3
TGTGCCAGCAGTTTCGGGACAGCGTATGGCTACACCTTC
CASSFGTAYGYTF
>-|-|TRBJ1-1|TRBV12-3/TRBV12-4
TGTGCCAGCAGTTTAGCCCGGTCTGCTGAAGCTTTCTTT
CASSLARSAEAFF
>-|-|TRBJ1-1|TRBV12-3/TRBV12-4
TGTGCCAGCAGTCCTATGAACACTGAAGCTTTCTTT
CASSPMNTEAFF
>-|-|TRBJ2-2|TRBV20-1
TGCAGTGCTCGTGGGCACGCGAACACCGGGGAGCTGTTTTTT
CSARGHANTGELFF
>-|-|TRBJ1-4|TRBV6-2/TRBV6-3
TGTGCCAGCAGTTCCGACAGGACAACTAATGAAAAACTGTTTTTT
CASSSDRTTNEKLFF
>-|TRBD1|TRBJ2-2|TRBV29-1
TGCAGCGTTTCGGGACAGACGAACACCGGGGAGCTGTTTTTT
CSVSGQTNTGELFF
>-|-|TRBJ2-5|TRBV11-2
TGTGCCAGCAGCTTAGCGGCCGGGTCCGAGACCCAGTACTTC
CASSLAAGSETQYF
>-|TRBD1|TRBJ1-6|TRBV6-5
TGTGCCAGCAGTTCCAGGGACAGCGTTAATTCACCCCTCCACTTT
CASSSRDSVNSPLHF
>-|-|TRBJ2-5|TRBV7-9
TGTGCCAGCAGCTTAGCGATGGCAGAAGAGACCCAGTACTTC
CASSLAMAEETQYF
>-|-|TRBJ2-7|TRBV5-4
TGTGCCAGCAGCTCCCAACAGGACGAGCAGTACTTC
CASSSQQDEQYF
>-|TRBD2|TRBJ2-2|TRBV2
TGTGCCAGCAGCCACACCGGGACTAGCGGGAGTGGCGGGGAGCTGTTTTTT
CASSHTGTSGSGGELFF
>few|TRBD1|TRBJ2-7|TRBV10-1
TGCGCCAGCACCCCCCTCGGTGGGGACAGGGGGTCCTACGAGCAGTACTTC
CASTPLGGDRGSYEQYF
>-|-|TRBJ2-3|TRBV5-8
TGTGCCAGCAGCTTGCAGGCAGGTAGCACAGATACGCAGTATTTT
CASSLQAGSTDTQYF
>-|TRBD2|TRBJ2-7|TRBV19
TGTGCCAGTAGTATAGCCAGAGGACTAGCGGGCTCCTACGAGCAGTACTTC
CASSIARGLAGSYEQYF
>-|TRBD1|TRBJ2-5|TRBV29-1
TGCAGCGTTGCCAGGGGGCTATCCCAAGAGACCCAGTACTTC
CSVARGLSQETQYF
>-|TRBD1|TRBJ1-2|TRBV4-2
TGTGCCAGCAGCCAGCAAGGGACAGGGGGCGGTGGCTACACCTTC
CASSQQGTGGGGYTF
>-|-|TRBJ2-5|TRBV1
TGCACCAGCAGCCAACTGAGGGGACTAGCGGGGAACGAAGGGGGACAAGAGACCCAGTACTTC
CTSSQLRGLAGNEGGQETQYF
>-|-|TRBJ2-3|TRBV19
TGTGCCAGTAGTATCCTGGAGGGTACAGATACGCAGTATTTT
CASSILEGTDTQYF
>-|TRBD1|TRBJ1-2|TRBV5-4
TGTGCCAGCAGCTTGTCCTCGGGACAGGGGGATGGCTACACCTTC
CASSLSSGQGDGYTF
>-|-|TRBJ2-3|TRBV27
TGTGCCAGCAGTTTCTTCGGGACATCCCGTCCCACAGATACGCAGTATTTT
CASSFFGTSRPTDTQYF
>-|TRBD1|TRBJ2-7|TRBV6-6
TGTGCCAGCAGTTACGGTCGGCAGGGGGCAGTTGAGCAGTACTTC
CASSYGRQGAVEQYF
>-|TRBD2|TRBJ2-3|TRBV4-3
TGCGCCAGCAGCCAAGAGATACCAGCGGGGGCCACAGATACGCAGTATTTT
CASSQEIPAGATDTQYF
>-|-|TRBJ1-4|TRBV3-1/TRBV3-2
TGTGCCAGCAGCCAAGCGACCGGTGGGGGCGCAGAAAAACTGTTTTTT
CASSQATGGGAEKLFF
>-|TRBD2|TRBJ2-1|TRBV7-9
TGTGCCAGCAGCAAAGGGACTAGCGGGACGCTGGGTGAGCAGTTCTTC
CASSKGTSGTLGEQFF
>-|-|TRBJ1-1|TRBV3-1/TRBV3-2
TGTGCCAGCAGCCAAGTGGGCAGCACTGAAGCTTTCTTT
CASSQVGSTEAFF
>-|-|TRBJ1-4|TRBV9
TGTGCCAGCAGCTCCGCCGTGGGCCTAGGGGGAACTAATGAAAAACTGTTTTTT
CASSSAVGLGGTNEKLFF
>-|TRBD1|TRBJ2-7|TRBV5-1
TGCGCCAGCAGCTTGGAAGGGACAGCCTACGAGCAGTACTTC
CASSLEGTAYEQYF
>-|-|TRBJ2-7|TRBV11-3
TGTGCCAGCAGCCCCCCCAGGAGGGATCTCTTCTACGAGCAGTACTTC
CASSPPRRDLFYEQYF
>-|TRBD2|TRBJ2-3|TRBV6-5
TGTGCCAGCAGTTACTCGGCTAGCGGGAGTGATACGCAGTATTTT
CASSYSASGSDTQYF
>-|TRBD1|TRBJ1-3|TRBV3-1/TRBV3-2
TGTGCCAGCAGCTCCAACAGGGGGCTTTTCTCTGGAAACACCATATATTTT
CASSSNRGLFSGNTIYF
>-|TRBD1|TRBJ2-5|TRBV10-3
TGTGCCATCAGTGGGACAGGGGGGGAGACCCAGTACTTC
CAISGTGGETQYF
>-|-|TRBJ1-6|TRBV19
TGTGCCAGTAGTTGGAGGGACGGTAATTCACCCCTCCACTTT
CASSWRDGNSPLHF
>-|-|TRBJ2-1|TRBV5-1
TGCGCCAGCAACAGGGAGGGGGACAATGAGCAGTTCTTC
CASNREGDNEQFF
>-|-|TRBJ1-2|TRBV5-1
TGCGCCAGCAGCTTGTCAGCTAACTATGGCTACACCTTC
CASSLSANYGYTF
>-|-|TRBJ1-2|TRBV30
TGTGCCTGGACGGCGGGGGGGAGCTACACCTTC
CAWTAGGSYTF
>once|TRBD2|TRBJ2-1|TRBV5-1
TGCGCCAGCAGCTTGACCTTTACTAGCGGGGGGCTTGGATCCTACAATGAGCAGTTCTTC
CASSLTFTSGGLGSYNEQFF
>-|-|TRBJ2-5|TRBV10-1
TGCGCCAGCAGTGATAGTTTTGGGGGCCAGAGGGAGACCCAGTACTTC
CASSDSFGGQRETQYF
>-|-|TRBJ2-5|TRBV27
TGTGCCAGCAGTTTATACGGCCAAGAGACCCAGTACTTC
CASSLYGQETQYF
>-|-|TRBJ1-6|TRBV9
TGTGCCAGCAGCGTAGAAGATGGGGCAAATTCACCCCTCCACTTT
CASSVEDGANSPLHF
>-|TRBD1|TRBJ1-1|TRBV3-1/TRBV3-2
TGTGCCAGCAGCCCCGGGGGGCAGGGGGCTTTTGCTTTCTTT
CASSPGGQGAFAFF
>-|-|TRBJ2-1|TRBV12-3/TRBV12-4
TGTGCCAGCAGTATCAGTTACAATGAGCAGTTCTTC
CASSISYNEQFF
>-|-|TRBJ1-1|TRBV11-2
TGTGCCAGCAGACCTGGTCGCAGGGACACTGAAGCTTTCTTT
CASRPGRRDTEAFF
>-|TRBD1|TRBJ2-7|TRBV18
TGTGCCAGCTCACCAGGCGGACAGGTCTACGAGCAGTACTTC
CASSPGGQVYEQYF
>-|-|TRBJ2-7|TRBV30
TGTGCCTGCCTAGACAGAGCCTACGAGCAGTACTTC
CACLDRAYEQYF
>-|TRBD1|TRBJ2-7|TRBV7-9
TGTGCCAGCAGCTTAGGGCCGCTGGGACAGGGTGTCCACGAGCAGTACTTC
CASSLGPLGQGVHEQYF
>once|-|TRBJ2-5|TRBV2
TGTGCCAGCAGTGGCAGCGGTGGAGAGACCCAGTACTTC
CASSGSGGETQYF
>-|TRBD1|TRBJ2-7|TRBV5-5
TGTGCCAGCAGCTTGGGACACTCGACAGGGGGATACGAGCAGTACTTC
CASSLGHSTGGYEQYF
>-|-|TRBJ1-6|TRBV28
TGTGCCAGCAGCAAACAGGGATATAATTCACCCCTCCACTTT
CASSKQGYNSPLHF
>-|-|TRBJ2-7|TRBV10-3
TGTGCCATCAGTGAGTCGATGGCTGCCAGGGAGCAGTACTTC
CAISESMAAREQYF
>once|TRBD1|TRBJ2-7|TRBV10-1
TGCGCCAGCAGTGAGTCCGGGACAGGGGGCTACGAGCAGTACTTC
CASSESGTGGYEQYF
>-|TRBD1|TRBJ2-4|TRBV4-1
TGCGCCAGCAGCCAGACGGGACAGGGAGCCAAAAACATTCAGTACTTC
CASSQTGQGAKNIQYF